A single sample gave rise to the 9 T cell receptor beta chains below, sequenced in a study of shared clonotypes between healthy human individuals. It was CD45RO-negative cells, positively selected for CCR7, that made up naive CD8 cells, with terminally differentiated effector memory CD45RA+ cells excluded. TCRdb's copy holds only in-frame clones and misses some; the assay was immunoSEQ multiplex PCR. The sample has around 2.1 million clones, approximately 94% seen once. Specimen: naive CD8+ T cells from PBMCs. The receptors derive from a man between 18 and 29 years old in good health. Some clones in this sample may be carry-over from other donors' samples.

With respect to this clone: One end of the junction is discordant with germline, which a read error may explain. The chain is built from TRBV7-2 and TRBJ2-7; unclear D gene. The CDR3 runs to 13 residues. Germline-derived CDR1 and CDR2 are SGHTA and FQGNSA. The CDR3: CASSLGTAYGQYF. In nucleotides, the CDR3 is TGTGCCAGCAGCTTAGGAACAGCTTACGGGCAGTACTTC.

The chain recombines TRBV5-1 with TRBJ2-1, with TRBD2 as a possible D gene (7 bases). The CDR3 has 16 amino acids. The ends were cut back, 4 bases at V and 6 bases at J, with 20 bases in the middle. CDR1 is SGHRS, CDR2 YFSETQ, per germline. CDR3 sequence (DNA): TGCGCCAGCAGCCTTCCGGGGGGCGGGAGTCTCAATGAGCAGTTCTTC. This gives the protein CASSLPGGGSLNEQFF.

The V call is TRBV7-9, the J call TRBJ2-7; tentative D call: TRBD1 (5 bases). V was trimmed by 5 bases and J by 2 bases, leaving 19 bases between them. Per the germline V gene, CDR1 is SEHNR and CDR2 is FQNEAQ (reference sequence). This CDR3 comprises 16 residues. CDR3 protein: CASSKGPAFPPYEQYF. CDR3 DNA sequence: TGTGCCAGCAGCAAGGGGCCGGCCTTCCCACCCTACGAGCAGTACTTC.

The J gene is TRBJ2-7, the V gene TRBV28; 9 positions agree with TRBD1. The CDR3 loop spans 14 amino acids. Trimming at V came to 6 bases and at J to 1 base, leaving 4 bases not matched to a gene. Germline assignment: CDR1 MDHEN and CDR2 SYDVKM. This CDR3 is CASSRDRASYEQYF. CDR3 sequence (DNA): TGTGCCAGCAGCCGGGACAGGGCTTCCTACGAGCAGTACTTC.

The J gene is TRBJ1-2, the V gene TRBV5-4; D might be TRBD1 (6 bases). Trimming stripped 4 bases from V and 8 bases from J, with 12 bases between. CDR1 is SGHNT, CDR2 YYREEE, per germline (reference sequence). The CDR3 is made up of 12 amino acids. The CDR3 loop is CASSPTGNGYTF. CDR3 bases: TGTGCCAGCAGCCCCACAGGGAACGGCTACACCTTC.

V usage is TRBV15 and J usage is TRBJ2-3, with 7 bases that match TRBD2. With V trimmed by 5 bases and J by 5 bases, 13 bases remained unmatched. Looked up from germline, CDR1 is LNHNV and CDR2 is YYDKDF (reference sequence). CDR3 length: 16 residues. The CDR3 DNA reads as TGTGCCACCAGCTCCCCGGTTGGACTAGAAATAGATACGCAGTATTTT. Its translation is CATSSPVGLEIDTQYF.

This sequence joins TRBV28 and TRBJ1-2; 8 nucleotides agree with TRBD1. V shed 5 bases, J shed 3 bases, and the junction held 14 bases outside the gene matches. Germline loops: CDR1 MDHEN, CDR2 SYDVKM. The CDR3 sequence is 17 residues long. The CDR3 coding sequence is TGTGCCAGCAGTAAAGATAGGGAGCAGGGGGCGGACTATGGCTACACCTTC. This sequence encodes CASSKDREQGADYGYTF.

The rearrangement joins TRBV29-1 to TRBJ2-7; 13 bases are a match to TRBD2. V lost 6 bases, J lost 0 bases, and 8 bases stayed unmatched. Germline V gene lookup returns CDR1 SQVTM and CDR2 ANQGSEA. CDR3 length equals 16 residues. The chain's CDR3 is CSVLGLAGTASYEQYF. For the CDR3, the DNA is TGCAGCGTCTTGGGACTAGCGGGGACAGCCTCCTACGAGCAGTACTTC.

This chain links TRBV7-6 with TRBJ1-4; D uncertain. The CDR3 spans 15 residues. V dropped 5 bases and J dropped 3 bases, with 13 bases sitting between them. The germline CDR1 and CDR2 sequences are SGHVS and FNYEAQ. In DNA, the CDR3 is TGTGCCAGCAGCGGAGCCCCCGACCCTAATGAAAAACTGTTTTTT. This translates into CASSGAPDPNEKLFF.